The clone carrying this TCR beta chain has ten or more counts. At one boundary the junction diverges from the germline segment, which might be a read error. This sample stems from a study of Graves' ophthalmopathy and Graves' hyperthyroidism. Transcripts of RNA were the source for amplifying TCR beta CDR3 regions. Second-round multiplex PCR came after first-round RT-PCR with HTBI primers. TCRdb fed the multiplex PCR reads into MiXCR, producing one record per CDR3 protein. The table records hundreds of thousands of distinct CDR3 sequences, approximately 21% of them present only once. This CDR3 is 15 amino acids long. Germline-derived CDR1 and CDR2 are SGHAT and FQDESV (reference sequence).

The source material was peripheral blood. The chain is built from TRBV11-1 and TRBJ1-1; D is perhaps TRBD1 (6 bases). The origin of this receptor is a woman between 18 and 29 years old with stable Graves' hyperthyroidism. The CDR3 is CASTLSGGLLTEAFF. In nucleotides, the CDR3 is TGTGCCAGCACCTTATCGGGGGGGCTCCTCACTGAAGCTTTCTTT.